This section outlines one T cell receptor (beta chain) sequence together with its context. These data come from a study of blood T cell repertoires in COVID-19. About the study: The cDNA or gDNA used as material had been derived from T cells, B-cell-depleted T cells, or PBMCs.

Method: immunoSEQ multiplex PCR; TCRdb's copy keeps in-frame clones and lacks some. The sample yields 90,000 to 100,000 clones, roughly 80% seen once. The J segment lost 1 base and the V segment lost 2 bases, leaving 7 bases of the junction unmatched. Germline CDR1 and CDR2: MGHRA and YSYEKL. The CDR3 loop spans 16 amino acids. This TCR derives from a man in his fifties or sixties with acute or convalescent COVID-19. Sequencing input: peripheral blood. V is TRBV4-1 and J is TRBJ2-7; 8 bases map to TRBD1. The CDR3 sequence: CASSQRGQEPSYEQYF. CDR3 nucleotides: TGCGCCAGCAGCCAAAGGGGACAGGAGCCTTCCTACGAGCAGTACTTC.